This T cell receptor beta chain stems from a study of regulatory T cells in long-lasting Graves disease (dated by TCRdb to about 2021). General notes on the study: Patients with newly diagnosed Graves' disease had been on antithyroid drugs for under 3 months. Peripheral blood TCR sequencing and RNA sequencing compared persistent Graves' disease patients with newly diagnosed Graves' disease patients. The study was registered as a clinical trial and conducted in China. A total of roughly 35 samples underwent TCR sequencing, from 13 patients with persistent Graves' disease and around 20 patients with newly diagnosed Graves' disease.

The sample's time point, from its label and the paper: newly diagnosed GD, antithyroid drugs for less than 3 months. For both TCR sequencing and RNA sequencing, RNA was extracted from PBMCs using TRIzol. Graves' disease was diagnosed according to American Thyroid Association guidelines. Patients for the study were recruited at an endocrinology department in Xi'an, China. From each patient, about 8.9 milliliters of peripheral blood was collected into an EDTA anticoagulant tube. Ficoll Paque Plus density gradient separation was used to isolate PBMCs, and no further T cell sorting was performed. An Agilent 2100 Bioanalyzer and agarose gel were used to check RNA quality, while a NanoDrop 2000 measured RNA concentration. The method behind the library was multiplex PCR. This sample was sequenced with an Illumina HiSeq 4000. TCR beta libraries were built with iRepertoire HTBI primers and Arm-PCR amplification of CDR3 regions. Gel purification was performed on PCR products prior to sequencing. The study's own analysis went as follows. A total of roughly 58 TRBV and 14 TRBJ segments were identified across samples and were used for gene usage analysis of CDR3 amino acid clonotypes. COPE and FqMerger were used to merge filtered high-quality paired reads into contigs. BLAST was used to align contigs to IMGT TRBV, TRBD and TRBJ reference genes, and CDR3 was defined according to IMGT. Any clonotype with a frequency above 0.1% was classified as a highly expanded clone. Repertoire diversity was measured by Shannon entropy, and V-J evenness by the Gini coefficient. A clonotype found in more than one individual was treated as public. The raw public data were reprocessed by TCRdb itself: fastp quality trimming at Q25, MiXCR clonotype calling, in-frame beta chains only. CDR3 protein sequences are deduplicated, and each keeps its most common genes and DNA. These V and J calls rely on TCRdb rather than the paper's analysis. Within this sample are about 620,000 distinct CDR3 sequences, with 16% of them counted one time only. The top ten hold 15% to 20% of the sample.

This clonotype appeared many times. This receptor's antigen is unknown. Base qualities are not at hand, and no much larger clone is one base apart. What the study reported, not specific to this receptor: Sequencing and analysis were limited to the TCR beta chain. Compared with newly diagnosed patients, patients with persistent Graves' disease had lower TCR Shannon entropy and fewer highly expanded clones, which suggests clonal expansion. More public clonotypes were shared among persistent patients (2,741) than among newly diagnosed patients (966). The small sample size was acknowledged by the authors as a limitation that may reduce accuracy. Peripheral blood alone was examined, since thyroid tissue, which constituted the primary lesion, could not be accessed. Persistent disease showed preferential use of TRBV28, TRBJ1-2 and TRBJ2-5, whereas newly diagnosed disease favored TRBV20-1 and TRBJ2-1.

Trimming takes 5 bases off V and 2 bases off J; junction bases not matched to a gene: 9. The CDR3 covers 15 residues, taking in both the cysteine and the phenylalanine. The only DNA kept is the CDR3, 45 bases in frame from the first base. The germline V gene encodes CDR1 SGHVS and CDR2 FQNEAQ. These data are also associated with another study on T cells in Graves' hyperthyroidism and ophthalmopathy. The second study, in turn, reports: Stable Graves' hyperthyroidism was defined as the absence of progression to ophthalmopathy over 18 months of follow-up. Hyperthyroidism patients were aged 18 to 65 years and newly diagnosed, with disease duration of less than 2 months. Exclusion was applied to patients with uncontrolled infections, other autoimmune diseases, pregnancy or lactation. Diagnoses relied on clinical symptoms, serum thyroxine and TRAb, thyroid ultrasound and orbital computed tomography. The TCR CDR3 was subjected to a first round of RT-PCR using the HTBI primer set and the Qiagen OneStep RT-PCR kit. Most expanded thyroid clonotypes (frequency above 0.001) were also found in blood, which suggests that blood repertoires may mirror thyroid immune responses. Ophthalmopathy was separated from stable hyperthyroidism by a 13 V-J signature model, with just over 85% sensitivity and 81% to 82% specificity obtained in cross-validation and 80%/75% obtained in testing. In validation, the model predicted progression to ophthalmopathy with 55% to 71% sensitivity and 72% to 85% specificity, a median of approximately 6.7 months before onset. To identify distinguishing TCR V-J signatures, a discovery cohort of some 100 patients was used, comprising some 43 with Graves' ophthalmopathy and some 57 with stable Graves' hyperthyroidism. Prospective prediction of ophthalmopathy was tested in an independent validation cohort consisting of some 18 hyperthyroidism patients and approximately 16 patients who later progressed to ophthalmopathy. The approximately 98 discovery patients were randomly divided into training and test sets at a 7:3 ratio. The study also compared thyroid tissue and blood T-cell repertoires from roughly 6 Graves' hyperthyroidism patients. Once sampling was done, hyperthyroidism patients were given methimazole at a starting dose of 30 mg daily, whereas ophthalmopathy patients were given high-dose intravenous methylprednisolone. Libraries were constructed in a second round of multiplex PCR, after which size selection and purification were performed. The libraries were sequenced on an Illumina HiSeq2000 using paired-end 100 bp reads. SOAPnuke was used to process the raw data, throwing out any read that contained adapters or uncalled bases, had a mean Phred below 15, or lacked an exact constant-primer or identifier match. COPE v1.2.5 was used to merge the high-quality paired reads, and each unique nucleotide sequence was defined as a clonotype. MiTCR v1.1 was used to align the clonotypes against IMGT TRBV, TRBD and TRBJ reference segments. Analysis was restricted to V-J combinations with a frequency above 0.0001, which covered 99.2% of repertoires. A TCS score was defined as the ratio between F50 (clonal expansion) and ExV (chaos), using BLOSUM62-based TCRdist between CDR3 peptides within each V-J. Welch's t-statistics and random forest reduced several hundred V-J features to roughly 13, which were used in a naive Bayes classifier (R e1071). Sample size was not statistically predetermined, and investigators were not blinded to group allocation. The paper reports TCR Vbeta CDR3 sequencing of 140 or so peripheral blood samples: approximately 43 ophthalmopathy, some 80 hyperthyroidism and approximately 17 progressor patients.

This TCR derives from a woman in her 30s with Graves disease. Donor details come from another sample of the same person, matched by shared clones. The sequence is built from TRBV7-8 and TRBJ2-7, and TRBD2 aligns with 7 junction nucleotides. The sample in question was peripheral blood mononuclear cells (PBMCs), obtained at new diagnosis, from a patient treated with antithyroid drugs. CDR3 sequence: CASSPGGLGAYEQYF. The bases read TGTGCCAGCAGCCCGGGAGGACTGGGAGCCTACGAGCAGTACTTC.